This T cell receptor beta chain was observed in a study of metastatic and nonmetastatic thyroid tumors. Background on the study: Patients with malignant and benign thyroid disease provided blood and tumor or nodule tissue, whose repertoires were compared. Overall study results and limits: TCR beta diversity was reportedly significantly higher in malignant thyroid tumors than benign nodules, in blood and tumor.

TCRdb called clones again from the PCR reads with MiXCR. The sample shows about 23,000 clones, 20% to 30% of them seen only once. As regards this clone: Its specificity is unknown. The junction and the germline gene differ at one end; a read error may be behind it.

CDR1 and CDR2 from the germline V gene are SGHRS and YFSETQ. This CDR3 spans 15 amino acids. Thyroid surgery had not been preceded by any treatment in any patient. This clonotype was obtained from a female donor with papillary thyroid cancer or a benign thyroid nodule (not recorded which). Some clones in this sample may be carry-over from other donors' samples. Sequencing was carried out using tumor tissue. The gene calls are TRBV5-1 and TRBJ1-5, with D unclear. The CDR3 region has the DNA TGCGCCAGCAGCTTGGAGGGAATAGCCAATGAGCCCCAGCATTTT. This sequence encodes CASSLEGIANEPQHF. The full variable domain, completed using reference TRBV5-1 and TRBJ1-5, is KAGVTQTPRYLIKTRGQQVTLSCSPISGHRSVSWYQQTPGQGLQFLFEYFSETQRNKGNFPGRFSGRQFSNSRSEMNVSTLELGDSALYLCASSLEGIANEPQHFGDGTRLSIL.